The 8 T cell receptor beta chains listed next were all sequenced from one sample in a study of control samples from healthy donors and cancer patients. Assay: immunoSEQ multiplex PCR; the TCRdb copy retains only in-frame clones and omits some. The profile shows some 65,000 clones, approximately 88% of them singletons. Sequenced material: PBMCs. These receptors were collected from a woman between 45 and 65 years old with lung cancer.

In this sample, this clone turned up a few times. The genes are TRBV6-2 or TRBV6-3 and TRBJ2-6, with D uncertain. The CDR3 runs to 15 residues. Between the trimmed V and J ends, which lost 5 bases and 2 bases, there was a span of 10 bases. Looked up from germline, CDR1 is MNHEY and CDR2 is SVGEGT. The CDR3 bases are TGTGCCAGCAGTGCCCTCAGGACTGGGGCCAACGTCCTGACTTTC. Translating it yields CASSALRTGANVLTF.

The chain combines TRBV5-1 with TRBJ2-7; D is possibly TRBD1 (5 bases). The germline V gene has CDR1 SGHRS and CDR2 YFSETQ. The CDR3 is 16 amino acids. The V gene lost 1 base and the J gene lost 3 bases, with 17 bases spanning the gap. The CDR3 region is CASSLPSATAIYEQYF. The CDR3 region has the DNA TGCGCCAGCAGCTTGCCCTCCGCGACAGCGATCTACGAGCAGTACTTC.

The genes are TRBV6-6 and TRBJ1-3; unclear D gene. The CDR3 consists of 16 residues. Germline assignment: CDR1 MNHNY and CDR2 SVGAGI (reference sequence). V lost 0 bases to trimming and J lost 5 bases, with 14 bases between them. The CDR3: CASSYSSGLLRNTIYF. In nucleotides, the CDR3 is TGTGCCAGCAGTTACTCTTCCGGGCTACTCCGAAACACCATATATTTT.

The gene calls are TRBV27 and TRBJ2-5; D not certain. Germline lookup yields CDR1 MNHEY and CDR2 SMNVEV (reference sequence). The CDR3 runs to 12 residues. With 8 bases removed from V and 3 bases from J, the gap between germline ends came to 10 bases. The CDR3, as DNA: TGTGCCAGCTTCCCTCATAAAGAGACCCAGTACTTC. As protein: CASFPHKETQYF.

This clone was seen only once. The CDR3 bases are TGTGCCAGCAGTCTTGGACAGGGCTCTGAAGCTTTCTTT. It is translated as CASSLGQGSEAFF. The V and J genes are TRBV6-6 and TRBJ1-1; 8 positions agree with TRBD1. CDR3 length: 13 residues. The germline V gene has CDR1 MNHNY and CDR2 SVGAGI (reference sequence). The V segment lost 5 bases and the J segment 6 bases; nucleotides outside the gene matches: 5.

Here the CDR3 reads CSFSDSYTGELFF. The CDR3 coding sequence is TGCAGTTTTTCCGACAGCTACACCGGGGAGCTGTTTTTT. This chain uses TRBV29-1 with TRBJ2-2; a possible D gene is TRBD1 (5 bases). The CDR3 loop spans 13 amino acids. The germline V gene has CDR1 SQVTM and CDR2 ANQGSEA.

The rearrangement links TRBV29-1 to TRBJ2-3; TRBD2 agrees at 13 bases. V lost 6 bases, J lost 4 bases, and 7 bases stayed unmatched. CDR1 SQVTM and CDR2 ANQGSEA come from the germline V gene. The CDR3 covers 15 residues. CDR3 amino acids: CSVNPTSGGSDTQYF. DNA for the CDR3: TGCAGCGTGAATCCGACTAGCGGGGGGTCAGATACGCAGTATTTT.

This clone was counted a single time. This sequence joins TRBV5-1 and TRBJ2-1; the match to TRBD2 covers 13 bases. The CDR3 has 16 residues. After removal of 4 bases from V and 4 bases from J, the junction contained 5 bases not matched to a gene. Per germline, CDR1 SGHRS and CDR2 YFSETQ. The CDR3 sequence is CASSITSGGAYNEQFF. The DNA of the CDR3 is TGCGCCAGCAGCATCACTAGCGGGGGGGCTTACAATGAGCAGTTCTTC.